This entry features one T cell receptor (beta chain) sequence. This specimen comes from a study of blood T cell repertoires in COVID-19. Study-wide background: Sample material is recorded as cDNA or gDNA derived from T cells, B-cell-depleted T cells, or PBMCs.

V lost 5 bases and J 0 bases, leaving 11 bases between the germline ends. The germline gives CDR1 LGHNA, CDR2 YNFKEQ. The CDR3 length is 14 residues. Some clones are missing from TCRdb's copy, which holds only in-frame ones; the method was immunoSEQ multiplex PCR. The sample consists of roughly 60,000 clones, approximately 84% of them appearing once. The sample comprised peripheral blood. This TCR came from a human donor in a cohort sampled during active COVID-19. The gene calls are TRBV4-2 and TRBJ2-7; perhaps TRBD1 as D (5 bases). The CDR3 nucleotides read TGTGCCAGCAGCTCAGCAGGGTTCTCCTACGAGCAGTACTTC. Translated, it gives CASSSAGFSYEQYF.